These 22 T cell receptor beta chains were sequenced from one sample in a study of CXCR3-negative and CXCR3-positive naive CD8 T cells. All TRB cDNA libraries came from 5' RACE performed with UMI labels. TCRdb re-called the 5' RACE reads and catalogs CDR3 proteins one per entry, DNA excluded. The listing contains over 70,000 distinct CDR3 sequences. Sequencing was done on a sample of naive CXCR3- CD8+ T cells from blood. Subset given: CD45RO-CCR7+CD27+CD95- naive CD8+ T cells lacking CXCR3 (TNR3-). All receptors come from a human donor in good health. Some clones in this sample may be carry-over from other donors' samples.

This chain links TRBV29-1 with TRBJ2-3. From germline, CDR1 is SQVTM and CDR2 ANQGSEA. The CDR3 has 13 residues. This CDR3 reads CSVVDTSTDTQYF.

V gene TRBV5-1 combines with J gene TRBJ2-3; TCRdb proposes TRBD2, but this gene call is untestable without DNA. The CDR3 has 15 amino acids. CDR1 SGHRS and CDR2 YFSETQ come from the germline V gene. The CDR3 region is CASSLGLASTDTQYF.

The CDR3: CASSQDVEGLVGTDTQYF. The rearrangement joins TRBV3-1 to TRBJ2-3; the TCRdb D gene call, TRBD2, has no DNA to confirm it. The CDR3 extends over 18 amino acids. Per the germline V gene, CDR1 is LGHDT and CDR2 is YNNKEL (reference sequence).

The CDR3: CASSPALPGTEGVGYTF. The chain is built from TRBV12-3 or TRBV12-4 and TRBJ1-2; without DNA, the TCRdb call of TRBD1 cannot be checked. The CDR3 is 17 residues long.

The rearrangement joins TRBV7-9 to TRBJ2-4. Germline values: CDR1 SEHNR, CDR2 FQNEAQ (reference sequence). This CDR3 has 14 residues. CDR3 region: CASSFRDAKNIQYF.

The CDR3 spells CASSPTGDNEQFF. The J gene is TRBJ2-1, the V gene TRBV11-2. This CDR3 comprises 13 residues. Germline V CDR1 and CDR2: SGHAT, FQNNGV.

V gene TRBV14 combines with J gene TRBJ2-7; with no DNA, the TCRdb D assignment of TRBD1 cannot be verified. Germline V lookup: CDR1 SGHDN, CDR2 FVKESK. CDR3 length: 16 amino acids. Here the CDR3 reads CASSHGRGAAGYEQYF.

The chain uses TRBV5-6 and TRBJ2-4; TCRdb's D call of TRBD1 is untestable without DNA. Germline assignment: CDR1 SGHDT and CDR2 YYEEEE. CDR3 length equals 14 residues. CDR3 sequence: CASSLGQIKNIQYF. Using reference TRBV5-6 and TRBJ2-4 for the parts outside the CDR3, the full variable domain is DAGVTQSPTHLIKTRGQQVTLRCSPKSGHDTVSWYQQALGQGPQFIFQYYEEEERQRGNFPDRFSGHQFPNYSSELNVNALLLGDSALYLCASSLGQIKNIQYFGAGTRLSVL.

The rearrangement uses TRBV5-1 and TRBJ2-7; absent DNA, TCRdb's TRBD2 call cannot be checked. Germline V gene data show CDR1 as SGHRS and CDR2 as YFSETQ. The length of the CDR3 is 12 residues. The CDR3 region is CASSFSGYEQYF.

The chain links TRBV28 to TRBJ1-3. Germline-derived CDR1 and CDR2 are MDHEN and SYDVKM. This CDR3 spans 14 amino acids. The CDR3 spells CASSLDLLGNTIYF. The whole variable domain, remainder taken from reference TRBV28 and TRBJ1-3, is DVKVTQSSRYLVKRTGEKVFLECVQDMDHENMFWYRQDPGLGLRLIYFSYDVKMKEKGDIPEGYSVSREKKERFSLILESASTNQTSMYLCASSLDLLGNTIYFGEGSWLTVV.

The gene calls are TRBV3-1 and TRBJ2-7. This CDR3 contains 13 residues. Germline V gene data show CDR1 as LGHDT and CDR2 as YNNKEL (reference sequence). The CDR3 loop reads CASSQANTYEQYF.

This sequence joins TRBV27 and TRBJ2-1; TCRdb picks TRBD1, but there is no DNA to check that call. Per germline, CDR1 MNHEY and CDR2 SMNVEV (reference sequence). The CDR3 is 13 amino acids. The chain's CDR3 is CASSPNGGYEQFF.

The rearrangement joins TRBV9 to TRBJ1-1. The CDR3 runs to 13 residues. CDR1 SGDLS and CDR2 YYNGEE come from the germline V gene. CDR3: CASSVGAGPEALF.

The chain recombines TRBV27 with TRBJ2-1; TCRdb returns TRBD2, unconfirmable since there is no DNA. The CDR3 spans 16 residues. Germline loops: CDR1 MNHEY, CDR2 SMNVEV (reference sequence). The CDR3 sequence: CASSSPDGPSVNEQFF.

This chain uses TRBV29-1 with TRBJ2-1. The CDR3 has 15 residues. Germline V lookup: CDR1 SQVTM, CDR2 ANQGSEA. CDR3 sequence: CSVEGRASSYNEQFF.

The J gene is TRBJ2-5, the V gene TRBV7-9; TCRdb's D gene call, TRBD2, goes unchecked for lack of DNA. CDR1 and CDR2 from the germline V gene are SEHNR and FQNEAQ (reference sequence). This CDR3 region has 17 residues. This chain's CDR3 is CASSAPLVAGGQETQYF.

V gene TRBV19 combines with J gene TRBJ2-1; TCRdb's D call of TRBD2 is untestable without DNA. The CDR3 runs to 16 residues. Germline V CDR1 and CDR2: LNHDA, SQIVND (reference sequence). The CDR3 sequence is CASKLGTSGSYNEQFF.

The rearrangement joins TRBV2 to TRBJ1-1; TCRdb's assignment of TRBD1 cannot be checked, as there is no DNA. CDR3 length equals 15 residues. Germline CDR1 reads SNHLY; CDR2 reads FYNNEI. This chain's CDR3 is CASSDLRQGRTEAFF.

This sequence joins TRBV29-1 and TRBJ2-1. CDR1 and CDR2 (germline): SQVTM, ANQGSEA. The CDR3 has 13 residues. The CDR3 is CSVGGGSYNEQFF.

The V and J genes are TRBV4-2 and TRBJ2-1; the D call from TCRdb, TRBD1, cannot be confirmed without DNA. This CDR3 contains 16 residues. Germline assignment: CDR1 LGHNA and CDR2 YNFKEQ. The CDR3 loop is CASSQGGVGAGNEQFF.

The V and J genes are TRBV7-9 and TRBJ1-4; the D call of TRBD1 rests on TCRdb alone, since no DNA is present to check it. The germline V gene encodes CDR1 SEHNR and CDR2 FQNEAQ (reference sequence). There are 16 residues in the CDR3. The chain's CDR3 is CASSVVGDNVGEKLFF.

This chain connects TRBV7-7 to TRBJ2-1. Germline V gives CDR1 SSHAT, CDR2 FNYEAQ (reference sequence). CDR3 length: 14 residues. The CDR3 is CASSLLGKHDEQFF.